These 27 T cell receptor beta chains were all obtained from the same sample, sequenced in a study of cytomegalovirus exposure and HLA in healthy donors. PCR was performed using 60 Vbeta and 13 Jbeta primers. TCRdb's table, derived via immunoSEQ multiplex PCR, lists solely in-frame clones and lacks some. This sample has more than 85,000 clones, with 73% found just once. The sample was PBMCs. The receptors come from a man aged 35 to 55 in good health and CMV-seronegative.

The chain joins TRBV4-3 to TRBJ2-7, with TRBD1 identical over 8 bases. This CDR3 is 15 amino acids long. V lost 0 bases, J lost 7 bases, and 8 bases stayed unmatched. Looked up from germline, CDR1 is LGHNA and CDR2 is YSLEER. CDR3 sequence: CASSQEWQGAREQYF. CDR3 in DNA: TGCGCCAGCAGCCAAGAGTGGCAGGGGGCCAGGGAGCAGTACTTC.

This chain joins TRBV7-2 and TRBJ2-3; 7 bases line up with TRBD2. V was pared by 5 bases and J by 6 bases, with 17 bases of the junction left unmatched. This CDR3 is built from 17 residues. Germline CDR1 and CDR2: SGHTA and FQGNSA. CDR3 bases: TGTGCCAGCAGCATCCCGCTAGCGGCCGTAGGTTCCGATACGCAGTATTTT. Translating it yields CASSIPLAAVGSDTQYF.

The V call is TRBV25-1, the J call TRBJ1-6, with D perhaps TRBD1 (5 bases). This CDR3 is built from 13 residues. CDR1 MGHDK and CDR2 SYGVNS come from the germline V gene. V lost 8 bases, J lost 10 bases, and 15 bases lay in between. Written as DNA, the CDR3 is TGTGCCAGCGGGGGGGAGGGCGGCTCACCCCTCCACTTT. As protein: CASGGEGGSPLHF.

V gene TRBV5-1 combines with J gene TRBJ2-3; 7 nucleotides align to TRBD2. The CDR3 runs 14 residues. With V trimmed by 0 bases and J by 6 bases, 4 bases remained unmatched. Germline V CDR1 and CDR2: SGHRS, YFSETQ. DNA of the CDR3: TGCGCCAGCAGCTTGGGGGACTACCCTGATACGCAGTATTTT. This gives the protein CASSLGDYPDTQYF.

The sample holds one count of this clone. This chain joins TRBV11-2 and TRBJ1-2; D may be TRBD1 (5 bases). The CDR3 is 15 amino acids. Germline V gene data show CDR1 as SGHAT and CDR2 as FQNNGV. V was trimmed by 4 bases and J by 2 bases, leaving 14 bases between them. The CDR3 reads CASSSILRANYGYTF. The CDR3 DNA follows: TGTGCCAGCAGCTCCATACTCAGGGCCAACTATGGCTACACCTTC.

This clone turned up a few times. This chain joins TRBV7-2 and TRBJ2-7; D uncertain. Germline values: CDR1 SGHTA, CDR2 FQGNSA. V lost 5 bases and J lost 3, with 11 bases in between. The CDR3 is made up of 13 amino acids. The CDR3 sequence: CASSLPVGYEQYF. The CDR3 nucleotides are TGTGCCAGCAGCCTACCGGTCGGCTACGAGCAGTACTTC. The full variable domain, rest sourced from reference TRBV7-2 and TRBJ2-7, is GAGVSQSPSNKVTEKGKDVELRCDPISGHTALYWYRQSLGQGLEFLIYFQGNSAPDKSGLPSDRFSAERTGGSVSTLTIQRTQQEDSAVYLCASSLPVGYEQYFGPGTRLTVT.

This clone was seen only a few times. The rearrangement links TRBV2 to TRBJ1-3, with D unresolved. The CDR3 covers 10 residues. Looked up from germline, CDR1 is SNHLY and CDR2 is FYNNEI. The V gene lost 5 bases and the J gene lost 8 bases, with 4 bases spanning the gap. CDR3 sequence: CASSFDTIYF. CDR3 nucleotide sequence: TGTGCCAGCAGTTTCGACACCATATATTTT.

The chain couples TRBV7-2 to TRBJ1-2; TRBD1 might be the D (5 bases). Germline CDR1 and CDR2: SGHTA and FQGNSA. Trimming left V 4 bases short and J 3 bases short, with 12 bases between. This CDR3 has 14 amino acids. This chain's CDR3 is CASSSWGVDYGYTF. The CDR3 DNA reads TGTGCCAGCAGCTCCTGGGGGGTTGACTATGGCTACACCTTC.

The chain joins TRBV5-6 to TRBJ1-1, with 8 bases identical to TRBD1. CDR1 is SGHDT and CDR2 is YYEEEE in the germline V gene. This CDR3 region has 15 residues. The trim removed 7 bases at V and 4 bases at J, leaving 12 bases unmatched. CDR3 in amino acids: CASCQGAGLSTEAFF. As DNA, the CDR3 is TGTGCCAGCTGCCAGGGGGCAGGTCTATCCACTGAAGCTTTCTTT.

V and J are TRBV2 and TRBJ1-1; D ambiguous. This CDR3 region has 12 residues. V was pared by 7 bases and J by 1 base, with 7 bases between. Germline CDR1 is SNHLY and CDR2 is FYNNEI. CDR3 DNA sequence: TGTGCCAGCACCGACACGAACACTGAAGCTTTCTTT. Its translation is CASTDTNTEAFF.

This chain links TRBV6-4 with TRBJ2-1; the D gene is possibly TRBD2 (6 bases). The CDR3 totals 14 residues. Trimming took off 4 bases at V and 6 bases at J, with 13 bases between the two ends. Germline-derived CDR1 and CDR2 are MRHNA and SNTAGT. In nucleotides, the CDR3 is TGTGCCAGCAGTGTCGCCGAGGGAGGCAATGAGCAGTTCTTC. It encodes CASSVAEGGNEQFF.

The table lists this clone with a few counts. This same CDR3 is encoded by further DNA sequences in the sample. V is TRBV6-5 and J is TRBJ2-2; 8 positions agree with TRBD1. Germline V gives CDR1 MNHEY, CDR2 SVGAGI. The CDR3 totals 15 residues. The trim removed 0 bases at V and 4 bases at J, leaving 1 base unmatched. The CDR3 spells CASSYSTGGTGELFF. Written as DNA, the CDR3 is TGTGCCAGCAGTTACTCTACAGGGGGCACCGGGGAGCTGTTTTTT.

The chain combines TRBV11-2 with TRBJ2-7, with 14 bases that match TRBD2. V was pared by 7 bases and J by 5 bases, with 13 bases of the junction left unmatched. The CDR3 is made up of 17 amino acids. Germline V gene data show CDR1 as SGHAT and CDR2 as FQNNGV. CDR3 loop: CASNLDRLGLAGDEQYF. CDR3 DNA sequence: TGTGCCAGCAACCTGGACAGGCTGGGACTAGCGGGAGACGAGCAGTACTTC.

The chain carries TRBV6-5 and TRBJ2-7; TRBD1 agrees at 7 bases. The germline V gene has CDR1 MNHEY and CDR2 SVGAGI. The ends lost 6 bases at V and 2 bases at J; junction bases unmatched: 10. The CDR3 consists of 15 residues. The CDR3 here is CASRRATGPPYEQYF. The CDR3 region has the DNA TGTGCCAGCAGACGGGCGACAGGGCCTCCCTACGAGCAGTACTTC.

This chain uses TRBV19 with TRBJ2-1, with D tentatively TRBD2 (6 bases). This CDR3 is built from 15 residues. Trimming shortened V by 5 bases and J by 0 bases, and 11 bases separated the two germline ends. Germline loops: CDR1 LNHDA, CDR2 SQIVND (reference sequence). CDR3 coding DNA: TGTGCCAGTAGTTCACGGGAGAGCTCCTACAATGAGCAGTTCTTC. Translating it yields CASSSRESSYNEQFF. Using reference TRBV19 and TRBJ2-1 for the parts outside the CDR3, the full variable domain is DGGITQSPKYLFRKEGQNVTLSCEQNLNHDAMYWYRQDPGQGLRLIYYSQIVNDFQKGDIAEGYSVSREKKESFPLTVTSAQKNPTAFYLCASSSRESSYNEQFFGPGTRLTVL.

The V and J genes are TRBV29-1 and TRBJ2-5; TRBD1 aligns across 10 bases. The J call may be in error: the DNA end matches TRBJ2-7 better. The CDR3 has 16 amino acids. CDR1 and CDR2 from the germline V gene are SQVTM and ANQGSEA. The CDR3 loop is CSVEASRDRGWYEQYF. In nucleotides, the CDR3 is TGCAGCGTTGAAGCATCCCGGGACAGGGGTTGGTACGAGCAGTACTTC.

This clone was seen once. The same CDR3 can be traced to other DNA sequences in this sample. CDR3 coding DNA: TGTGCCAGCAGCTTAGGGCAGGGGGCGTACGAGCAGTACTTC. Protein sequence: CASSLGQGAYEQYF. V and J are TRBV5-6 and TRBJ2-7; 8 bases align to TRBD1. Germline V gene data show CDR1 as SGHDT and CDR2 as YYEEEE. The V segment lost 2 bases and the J segment 4 bases; nucleotides outside the gene matches: 5. CDR3 length: 14 residues.

The J gene is TRBJ2-3, the V gene TRBV30; no definite D call. The V gene lost 1 base and the J gene lost 9 bases, with 11 bases spanning the gap. CDR1 GTSNPN and CDR2 SVGIG come from the germline V gene (reference sequence). There are 12 residues in the CDR3. The CDR3 region has the DNA TGTGCCTGGAGTGGCCTGGAGAGAACGCAGTATTTT. Translation: CAWSGLERTQYF. Full variable domain (missing parts from reference TRBV30 and TRBJ2-3): SQTIHQWPATLVQPVGSPLSLECTVEGTSNPNLYWYRQAAGRGLQLLFYSVGIGQISSEVPQNLSASRPQDRQFILSSKKLLLSDSGFYLCAWSGLERTQYFGPGTRLTVL.

J is TRBJ2-2 and V is TRBV7-6; D remains ambiguous. This CDR3 is 13 amino acids long. Trimming removed 4 bases from V and 5 bases from J, with 8 bases in between. Germline lookup yields CDR1 SGHVS and CDR2 FNYEAQ. CDR3 DNA sequence: TGTGCCAGCAGCTCACAGTCAACCGGGGAGCTGTTTTTT. Translating gives CASSSQSTGELFF.

This sequence joins TRBV5-6 and TRBJ1-2, with TRBD1 matching over 9 bases. The length of the CDR3 is 16 residues. The V gene end was trimmed by 3 bases and the J gene end by 3 bases; junction bases not matched to a gene: 9. CDR1 and CDR2 from the germline V gene are SGHDT and YYEEEE. The DNA of the CDR3 is TGTGCCAGCAGCTCCCGACAGGGACAGGGCCACTATGGCTACACCTTC. Amino acids: CASSSRQGQGHYGYTF.

This clone has only a few counts. The V and J genes are TRBV5-6 and TRBJ2-2, with no clear D. This CDR3 is 14 amino acids long. The germline V gene has CDR1 SGHDT and CDR2 YYEEEE. V was shortened by 0 bases and J by 2 bases, with 5 bases between the two germline ends. The CDR3: CASSLEPNTGELFF. DNA of the CDR3: TGTGCCAGCAGCTTGGAGCCCAACACCGGGGAGCTGTTTTTT.

This rearrangement joins TRBV7-9 to TRBJ1-1; D perhaps matches TRBD1 (5 bases). V shed 5 bases and J shed 4 bases, with 11 bases lying between them. This CDR3 has 13 amino acids. Looked up from germline, CDR1 is SEHNR and CDR2 is FQNEAQ (reference sequence). CDR3 in amino acids: CASSGAGSTEAFF. CDR3 DNA: TGTGCCAGCAGCGGGGCCGGCTCCACTGAAGCTTTCTTT.

The chain carries TRBV7-9 and TRBJ1-4, with 9 bases identical to TRBD1. V gave up 0 bases and J gave up 7 bases; unmatched junction bases: 9. The CDR3 covers 17 residues. CDR1 and CDR2 (germline): SEHNR, FQNEAQ (reference sequence). The CDR3 is CASSLARRDREFEKLFF. The CDR3 coding sequence is TGTGCCAGCAGCTTAGCTCGCCGGGACAGGGAATTTGAAAAACTGTTTTTT.

The rearrangement joins TRBV7-2 to TRBJ1-2, with TRBD1 matching over 7 bases. This CDR3 has 13 amino acids. The ends lost 1 base at V and 8 bases at J; junction bases unmatched: 4. CDR1 is SGHTA, CDR2 FQGNSA, per germline. The chain's CDR3 is CASSLEGTAGYTF. The CDR3, as DNA: TGTGCCAGCAGCTTAGAGGGGACAGCAGGCTACACCTTC. The full variable domain, completed using reference TRBV7-2 and TRBJ1-2, is GAGVSQSPSNKVTEKGKDVELRCDPISGHTALYWYRQSLGQGLEFLIYFQGNSAPDKSGLPSDRFSAERTGGSVSTLTIQRTQQEDSAVYLCASSLEGTAGYTFGSGTRLTVV.

This clone was counted once. The chain joins TRBV7-3 to TRBJ2-2; D possibly corresponds to TRBD1 (6 bases). The length of the CDR3 is 16 residues. The V end was cut by 5 bases, the J end by 2 bases, with 15 bases between. Germline-derived CDR1 and CDR2 are SGHTA and FQGTGA. CDR3 in amino acids: CASSDPGDINTGELFF. The CDR3 DNA reads as TGTGCCAGCAGCGATCCAGGGGACATTAACACCGGGGAGCTGTTTTTT.

The V call is TRBV19, the J call TRBJ2-7, with 7 positions matching TRBD1. The J segment lost 3 bases and the V segment lost 3 bases, leaving 5 bases of the junction unmatched. This CDR3 spans 14 amino acids. Germline V lookup: CDR1 LNHDA, CDR2 SQIVND (reference sequence). This chain's CDR3 is CASSMDRDSYEQYF. In DNA, the CDR3 is TGTGCCAGTAGTATGGATAGGGACAGCTACGAGCAGTACTTC.

V is TRBV11-2 and J is TRBJ1-2, with 10 nucleotides matching TRBD1. Looked up from germline, CDR1 is SGHAT and CDR2 is FQNNGV. The CDR3 runs 14 residues. After removal of 1 base from V and 5 bases from J, the junction contained 1 base not matched to a gene. CDR3 protein: CASSLVGQGYGYTF. The CDR3 nucleotides read TGTGCCAGCAGCTTAGTGGGACAGGGGTATGGCTACACCTTC.